These 3 T cell receptor beta chains were all obtained from the same sample, sequenced in a study of T-cell memory formation after mild COVID-19. TCRdb used MiXCR to reprocess the 5' RACE reads, holding one entry per CDR3 protein. The sample includes 550,000 to 700,000 distinct CDR3 sequences, about 20% seen only once; the top ten take approximately 12%. The sequenced sample was PBMCs or a T cell subset sorted from them (not recorded which). The receptors here all came from an adult woman who had mild COVID-19 (a few samples of this study predate the infection). Cell type and time point are not known.

This rearrangement joins TRBV30 to TRBJ2-3; maybe TRBD1 (5 bases). Looked up from germline, CDR1 is GTSNPN and CDR2 is SVGIG (reference sequence). Trimming stripped 5 bases from V and 2 bases from J, with 11 bases between. The CDR3 runs 13 residues. The CDR3, as DNA: TGTGCCTGGGCTCAGGGCCCCACAGATACGCAGTATTTT. It specifies CAWAQGPTDTQYF.

V usage is TRBV18 and J usage is TRBJ2-7; TRBD1 matches 7 bases. Germline-derived CDR1 and CDR2 are KGHSH and LQKENI. V trimming: 3 bases; J trimming: 3 bases; junction bases outside the gene matches: 11. The CDR3 covers 16 residues. For the CDR3, the DNA is TGTGCCAGCTCACCGTCCACCGGGACAGTAAGCTACGAGCAGTACTTC. Its protein is CASSPSTGTVSYEQYF. Complete variable domain (other parts from reference TRBV18 and TRBJ2-7): NAGVMQNPRHLVRRRGQEARLRCSPMKGHSHVYWYRQLPEEGLKFMVYLQKENIIDESGMPKERFSAEFPKEGPSILRIQQVVRGDSAAYFCASSPSTGTVSYEQYFGPGTRLTVT.

The chain links TRBV14 to TRBJ2-7; D might be TRBD2 (5 bases). Trimming shortened V by 1 base and J by 7 bases, and 17 bases separated the two germline ends. The length of the CDR3 is 15 residues. The germline gives CDR1 SGHDN, CDR2 FVKESK. For the CDR3, the DNA is TGTGCCAGCAGCCAAGTGGTCGGTTCAAGGAGGGAGCAGTACTTC. Its protein product is CASSQVVGSRREQYF.